Sequencing of this T cell receptor beta chain was carried out in a study of T-cell memory formation after mild COVID-19. General observations from the study: Certain responding clones were present in pre-infection memory, suggesting participation of cross-reactive memory. Whereas later expanders leaned CD4+, clones contracting day 15 to 85 showed a balanced CD4/CD8 makeup.

As regards this clonotype: Its target is not known.

CDR3 length equals 15 residues. Between the trimmed V and J ends, which lost 6 bases and 2 bases, there was a span of 15 bases. Per the germline V gene, CDR1 is SGHTA and CDR2 is FQGNSA. TCR alpha and TCR beta cDNA libraries carrying sample barcodes and UMIs came from 5'RACE with constant-segment primers. TCRdb called the 5' RACE reads again in MiXCR, with one record for every CDR3 protein. Of about 140,000 distinct CDR3 sequences listed, approximately 15% are singletons. The specimen was PBMCs or a T cell subset sorted from them (not recorded which). This chain joins TRBV7-2 and TRBJ2-3; perhaps TRBD2 as D (5 bases). This TCR was recovered from an adult woman who had mild COVID-19 (a few samples of this study predate the infection). Cell type and time point are not known. The CDR3 protein is CASRQTRVDTDTQYF. The CDR3 DNA reads TGTGCCAGCAGACAGACGCGGGTCGACACAGATACGCAGTATTTT.